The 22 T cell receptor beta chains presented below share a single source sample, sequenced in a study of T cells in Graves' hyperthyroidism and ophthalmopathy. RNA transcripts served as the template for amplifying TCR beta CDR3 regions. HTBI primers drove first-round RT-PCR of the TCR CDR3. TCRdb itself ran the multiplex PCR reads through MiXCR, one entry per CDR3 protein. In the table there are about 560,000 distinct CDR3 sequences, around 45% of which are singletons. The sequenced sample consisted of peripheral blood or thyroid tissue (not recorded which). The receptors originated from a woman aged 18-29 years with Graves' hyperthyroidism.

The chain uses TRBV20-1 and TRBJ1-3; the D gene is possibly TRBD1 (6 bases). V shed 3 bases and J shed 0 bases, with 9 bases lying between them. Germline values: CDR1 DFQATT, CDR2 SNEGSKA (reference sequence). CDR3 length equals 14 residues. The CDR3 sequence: CSARDSSSGNTIYF. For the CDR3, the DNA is TGCAGTGCTAGGGACAGCTCCTCTGGAAACACCATATATTTT.

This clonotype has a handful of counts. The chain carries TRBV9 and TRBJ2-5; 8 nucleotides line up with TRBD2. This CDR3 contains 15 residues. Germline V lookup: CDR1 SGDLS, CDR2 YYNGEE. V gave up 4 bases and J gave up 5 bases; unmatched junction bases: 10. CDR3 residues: CASSPQAGEKETQYF. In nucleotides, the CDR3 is TGTGCCAGCAGCCCGCAAGCGGGAGAAAAGGAGACCCAGTACTTC.

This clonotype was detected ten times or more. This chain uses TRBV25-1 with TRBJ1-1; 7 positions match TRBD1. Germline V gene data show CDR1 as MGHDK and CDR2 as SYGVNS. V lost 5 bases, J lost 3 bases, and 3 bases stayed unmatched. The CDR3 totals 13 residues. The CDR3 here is CASSRGGDTEAFF. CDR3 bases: TGTGCCAGCAGTCGAGGGGGCGACACTGAAGCTTTCTTT.

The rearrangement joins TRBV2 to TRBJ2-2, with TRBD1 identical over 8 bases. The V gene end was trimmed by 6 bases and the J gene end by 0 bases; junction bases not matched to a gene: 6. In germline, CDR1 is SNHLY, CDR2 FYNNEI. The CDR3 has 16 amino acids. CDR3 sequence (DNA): TGTGCCAGCAGCGGACCGGGACAGGCGAACACCGGGGAGCTGTTTTTT. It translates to CASSGPGQANTGELFF.

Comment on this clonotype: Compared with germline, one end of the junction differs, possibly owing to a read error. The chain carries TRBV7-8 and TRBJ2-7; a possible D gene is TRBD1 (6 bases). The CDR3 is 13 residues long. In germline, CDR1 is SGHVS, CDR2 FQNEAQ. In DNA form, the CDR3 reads TGCGCCAGCAGCCAAGTGGGGGCTGGTGAGCAGTACTTC. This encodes CASSQVGAGEQYF. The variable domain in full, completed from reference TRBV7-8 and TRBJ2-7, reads GAGVSQSPRYKVAKRGQDVALRCDPISGHVSLFWYQQALGQGPEFLTYFQNEAQLDKSGLPSDRFFAERPEGSVSTLKIQRTQQEDSAVYLCASSQVGAGEQYFGPGTRLTVT.

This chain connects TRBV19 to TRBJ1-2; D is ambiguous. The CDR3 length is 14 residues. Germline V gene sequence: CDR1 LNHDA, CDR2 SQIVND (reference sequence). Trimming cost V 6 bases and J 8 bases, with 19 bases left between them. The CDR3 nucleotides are TGTGCCAGTAGAAATCTTAGGCTCCTGGAGGGCTACACCTTC. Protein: CASRNLRLLEGYTF.

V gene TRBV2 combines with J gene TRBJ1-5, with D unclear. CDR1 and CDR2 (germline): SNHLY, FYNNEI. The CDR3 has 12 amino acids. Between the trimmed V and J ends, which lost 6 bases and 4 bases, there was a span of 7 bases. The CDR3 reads CASRGKNQPQHF. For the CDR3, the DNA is TGTGCCAGCAGAGGCAAGAATCAGCCCCAGCATTTT.

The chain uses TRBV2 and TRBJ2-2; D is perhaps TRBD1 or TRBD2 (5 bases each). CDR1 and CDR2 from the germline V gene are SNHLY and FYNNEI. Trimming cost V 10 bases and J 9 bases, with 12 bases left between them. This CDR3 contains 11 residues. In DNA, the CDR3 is TGTGCCACCAATGGGGGAAGGGAGCTGTTTTTT. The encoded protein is CATNGGRELFF.

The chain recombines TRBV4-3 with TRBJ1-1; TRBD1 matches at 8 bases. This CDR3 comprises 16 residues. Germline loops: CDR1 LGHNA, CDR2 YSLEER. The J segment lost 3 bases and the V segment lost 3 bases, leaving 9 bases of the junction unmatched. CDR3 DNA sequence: TGCGCCAGCAGCCACGGGACAGGCCTAAGGGACACTGAAGCTTTCTTT. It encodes CASSHGTGLRDTEAFF.

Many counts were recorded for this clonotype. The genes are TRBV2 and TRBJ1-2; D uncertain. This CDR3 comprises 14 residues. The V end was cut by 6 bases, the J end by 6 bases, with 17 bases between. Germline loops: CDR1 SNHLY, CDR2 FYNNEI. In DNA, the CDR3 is TGTGCCAGCAGCAAAGTGGGAGGTATGGATGGCTACACCTTC. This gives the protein CASSKVGGMDGYTF.

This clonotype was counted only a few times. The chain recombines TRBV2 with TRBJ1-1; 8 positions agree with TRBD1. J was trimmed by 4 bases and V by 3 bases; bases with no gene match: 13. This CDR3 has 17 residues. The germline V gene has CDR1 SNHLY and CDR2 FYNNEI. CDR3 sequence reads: CASSDRTGSVWSTEAFF. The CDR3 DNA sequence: TGTGCCAGCAGTGATAGGACAGGGTCGGTCTGGTCCACTGAAGCTTTCTTT.

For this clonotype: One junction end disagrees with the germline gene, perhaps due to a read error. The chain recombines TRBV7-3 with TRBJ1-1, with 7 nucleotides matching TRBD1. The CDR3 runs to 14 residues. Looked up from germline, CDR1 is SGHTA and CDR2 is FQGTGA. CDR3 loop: CASNPRDSYTEAFF. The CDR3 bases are TGCGCCAGCAACCCGAGGGACAGCTACACTGAAGCTTTCTTT.

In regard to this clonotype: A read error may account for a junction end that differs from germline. This CDR3 is CAISDGTGGARETQCF. The CDR3 region has the DNA TGTGCCATCAGCGACGGGACAGGGGGCGCGCGGGAGACCCAGTGCTTC. This chain uses TRBV6-4 with TRBJ2-5; TRBD1 aligns across 12 bases. Germline V lookup: CDR1 MRHNA, CDR2 SNTAGT. The CDR3 has 16 amino acids.

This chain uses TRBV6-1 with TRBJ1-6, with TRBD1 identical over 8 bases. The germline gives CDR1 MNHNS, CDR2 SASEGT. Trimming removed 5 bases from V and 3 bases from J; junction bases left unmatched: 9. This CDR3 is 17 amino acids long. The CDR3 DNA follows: TGTGCCAGCAGTAGAAGGACAGGGACTCACTATAATTCACCCCTCCACTTT. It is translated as CASSRRTGTHYNSPLHF.

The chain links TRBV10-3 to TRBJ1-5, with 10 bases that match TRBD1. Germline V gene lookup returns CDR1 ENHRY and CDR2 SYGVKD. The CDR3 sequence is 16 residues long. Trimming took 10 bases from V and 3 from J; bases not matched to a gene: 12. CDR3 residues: CATEEAGQGINQPQHF. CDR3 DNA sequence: TGTGCCACCGAGGAGGCGGGACAGGGGATCAATCAGCCCCAGCATTTT.

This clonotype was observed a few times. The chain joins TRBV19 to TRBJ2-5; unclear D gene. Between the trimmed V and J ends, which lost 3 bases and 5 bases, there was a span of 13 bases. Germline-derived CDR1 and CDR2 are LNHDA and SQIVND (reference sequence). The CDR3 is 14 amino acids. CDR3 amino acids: CASSMGGGTETQYF. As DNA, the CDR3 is TGTGCCAGTAGTATGGGTGGCGGTACGGAGACCCAGTACTTC.

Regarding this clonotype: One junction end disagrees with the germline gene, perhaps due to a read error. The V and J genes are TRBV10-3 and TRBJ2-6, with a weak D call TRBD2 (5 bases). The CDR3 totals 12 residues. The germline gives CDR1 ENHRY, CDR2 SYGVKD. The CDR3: CAISGAGNTEAF. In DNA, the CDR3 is TGTGCCATCAGTGGGGCCGGGAACACTGAAGCTTTC.

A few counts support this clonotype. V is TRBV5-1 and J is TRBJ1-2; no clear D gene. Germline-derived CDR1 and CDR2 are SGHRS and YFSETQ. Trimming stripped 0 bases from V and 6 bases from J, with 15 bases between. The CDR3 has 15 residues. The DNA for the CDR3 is TGCGCCAGCAGCTTGGAGCCAGCTAGGGTTGATGGCTACACCTTC. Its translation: CASSLEPARVDGYTF.

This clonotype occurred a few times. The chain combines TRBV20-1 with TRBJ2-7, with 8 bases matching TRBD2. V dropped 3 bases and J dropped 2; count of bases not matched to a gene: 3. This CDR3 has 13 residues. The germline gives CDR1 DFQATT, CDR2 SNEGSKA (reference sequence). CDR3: CSARVGLAYEQYF. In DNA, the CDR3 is TGCAGTGCTAGGGTGGGACTAGCCTACGAGCAGTACTTC.

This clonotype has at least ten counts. The CDR3 DNA sequence: TGTGCCAGCAGTCTGGACAGGATCATGAACACTGAAGCTTTCTTT. Its protein is CASSLDRIMNTEAFF. The rearrangement uses TRBV2 and TRBJ1-1; TRBD1 agrees at 7 bases. J lost 0 bases, V lost 5 bases, and 6 bases had no gene match. CDR3 length: 15 amino acids. Germline values: CDR1 SNHLY, CDR2 FYNNEI.

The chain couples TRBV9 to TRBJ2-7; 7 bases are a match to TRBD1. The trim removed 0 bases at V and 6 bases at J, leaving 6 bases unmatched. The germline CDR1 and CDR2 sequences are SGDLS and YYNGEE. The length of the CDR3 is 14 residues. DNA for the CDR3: TGTGCCAGCAGCGTAGAGGGGGCTTCCGGCGAGCAGTACTTC. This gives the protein CASSVEGASGEQYF.

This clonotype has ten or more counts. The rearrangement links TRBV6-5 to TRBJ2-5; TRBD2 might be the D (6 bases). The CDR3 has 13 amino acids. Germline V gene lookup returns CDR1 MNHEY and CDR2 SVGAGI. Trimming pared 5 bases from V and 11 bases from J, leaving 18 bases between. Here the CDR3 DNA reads TGTGCCAGCAGTGCGGGGACTGCCCAGAGGCAGTACTTC. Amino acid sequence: CASSAGTAQRQYF.